This TCR beta chain is from a study of blood T cell repertoires in COVID-19. Trimming pared 4 bases from V and 3 bases from J, leaving 23 bases between. The germline V gene has CDR1 SEHNR and CDR2 FQNEAQ (reference sequence). The CDR3 runs 18 residues. In its sample, this clone was seen once. Exposed volunteers were people who met a COVID-19 case within 2 weeks before study entry. Libraries were prepared by immunoSEQ multiplex PCR; TCRdb keeps only in-frame clonotypes and omits some of them. Of roughly 400,000 clones listed, approximately 91% are singletons. The TCR originated in a woman under 30 who had been exposed to COVID-19. Input material: PBMCs or T cells enriched from blood (not recorded which). The chain uses TRBV7-9 and TRBJ2-3, with a weak D call TRBD2 (6 bases). CDR3 sequence reads: CASSYPPQYSGPTDTQYF. The CDR3 nucleotides are TGTGCCAGCAGCTATCCACCGCAATACAGCGGGCCTACAGATACGCAGTATTTT.